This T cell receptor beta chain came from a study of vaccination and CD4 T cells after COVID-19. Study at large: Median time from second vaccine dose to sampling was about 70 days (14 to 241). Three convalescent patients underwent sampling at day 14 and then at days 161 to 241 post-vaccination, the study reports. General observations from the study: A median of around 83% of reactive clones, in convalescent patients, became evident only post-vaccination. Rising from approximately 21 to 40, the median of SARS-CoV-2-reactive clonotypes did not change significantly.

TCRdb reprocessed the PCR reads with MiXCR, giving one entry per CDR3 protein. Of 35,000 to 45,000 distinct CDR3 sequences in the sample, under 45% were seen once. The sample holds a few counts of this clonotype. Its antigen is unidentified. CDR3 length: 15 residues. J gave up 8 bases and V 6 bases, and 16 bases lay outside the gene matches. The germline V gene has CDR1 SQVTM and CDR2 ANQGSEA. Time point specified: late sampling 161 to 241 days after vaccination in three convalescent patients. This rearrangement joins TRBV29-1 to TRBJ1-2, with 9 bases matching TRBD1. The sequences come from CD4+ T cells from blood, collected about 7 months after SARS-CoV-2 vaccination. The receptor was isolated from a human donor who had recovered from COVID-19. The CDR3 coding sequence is TGCAGCGTCCCTTTGTTTGGACAGGGGTTATCAGGCTACACCTTC. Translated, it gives CSVPLFGQGLSGYTF. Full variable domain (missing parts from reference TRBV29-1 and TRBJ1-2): SAVISQKPSRDICQRGTSLTIQCQVDSQVTMMFWYRQQPGQSLTLIATANQGSEATYESGFVIDKFPISRPNLTFSTLTVSNMSPEDSSIYLCSVPLFGQGLSGYTFGSGTRLTVV.